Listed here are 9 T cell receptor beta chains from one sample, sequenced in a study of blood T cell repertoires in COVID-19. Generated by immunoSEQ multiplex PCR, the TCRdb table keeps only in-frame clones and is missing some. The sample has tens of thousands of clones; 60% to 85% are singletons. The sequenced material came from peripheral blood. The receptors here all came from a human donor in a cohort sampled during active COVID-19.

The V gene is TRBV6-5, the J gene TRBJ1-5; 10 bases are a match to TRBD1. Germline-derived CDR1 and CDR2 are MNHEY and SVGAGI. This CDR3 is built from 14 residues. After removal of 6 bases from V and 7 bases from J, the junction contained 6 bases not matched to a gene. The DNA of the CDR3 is TGTGCCAGCAGCCCCGGGACAGGGGTCCAGCCCCAGCATTTT. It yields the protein CASSPGTGVQPQHF.

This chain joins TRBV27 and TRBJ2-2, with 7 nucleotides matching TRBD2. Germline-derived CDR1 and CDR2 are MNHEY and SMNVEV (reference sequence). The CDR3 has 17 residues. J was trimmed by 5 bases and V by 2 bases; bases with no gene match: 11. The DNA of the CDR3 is TGTGCCAGCAGTTTAAGGTCGACTAGCCAAGGTACCGGGGAGCTGTTTTTT. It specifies CASSLRSTSQGTGELFF.

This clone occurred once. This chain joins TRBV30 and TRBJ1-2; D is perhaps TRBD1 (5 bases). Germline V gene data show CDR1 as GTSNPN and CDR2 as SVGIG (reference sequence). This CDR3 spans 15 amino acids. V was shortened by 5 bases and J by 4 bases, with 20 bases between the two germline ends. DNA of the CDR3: TGTGCCTGGGACAATATCGGACACTCCAGCTATGGCTACACCTTC. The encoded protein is CAWDNIGHSSYGYTF.

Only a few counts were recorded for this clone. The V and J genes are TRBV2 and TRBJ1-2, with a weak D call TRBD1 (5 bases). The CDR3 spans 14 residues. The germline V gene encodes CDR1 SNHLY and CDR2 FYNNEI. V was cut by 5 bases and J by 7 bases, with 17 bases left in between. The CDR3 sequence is CASSSTSGLGGYTF. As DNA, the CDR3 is TGTGCCAGCAGTTCTACCTCAGGGTTGGGTGGCTACACCTTC.

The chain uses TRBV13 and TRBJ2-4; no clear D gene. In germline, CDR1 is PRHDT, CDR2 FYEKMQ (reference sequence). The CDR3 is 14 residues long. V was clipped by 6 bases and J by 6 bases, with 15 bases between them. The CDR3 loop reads CASSVAISRNIQYF. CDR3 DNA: TGTGCCAGCAGTGTAGCTATTTCGCGAAACATTCAGTACTTC.

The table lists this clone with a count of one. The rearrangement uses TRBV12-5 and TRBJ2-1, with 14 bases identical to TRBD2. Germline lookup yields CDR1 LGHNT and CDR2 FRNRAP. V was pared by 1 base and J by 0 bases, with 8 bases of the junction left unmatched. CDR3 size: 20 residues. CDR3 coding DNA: TGTGCTAGTGGTTTGGAGGGACTAGCGGGAGAACGATTCTCCTACAATGAGCAGTTCTTC. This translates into CASGLEGLAGERFSYNEQFF.

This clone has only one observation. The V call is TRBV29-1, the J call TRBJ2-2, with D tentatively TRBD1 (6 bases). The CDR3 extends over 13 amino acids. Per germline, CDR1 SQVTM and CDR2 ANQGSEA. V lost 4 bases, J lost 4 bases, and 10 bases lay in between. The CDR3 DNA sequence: TGCAGCGTTGTGACAGGCCTCACCGGGGAGCTGTTTTTT. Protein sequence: CSVVTGLTGELFF.

CDR3 region: CASSSYTGVGAKNIQYF. Written as DNA, the CDR3 is TGCGCCAGCAGCTCCTACACAGGGGTTGGGGCCAAAAACATTCAGTACTTC. This rearrangement joins TRBV5-1 to TRBJ2-4, with 7 bases matching TRBD1. This CDR3 comprises 17 residues. Per germline, CDR1 SGHRS and CDR2 YFSETQ. With 3 bases clipped from V and 1 base from J, the junction kept 10 bases outside the gene matches.

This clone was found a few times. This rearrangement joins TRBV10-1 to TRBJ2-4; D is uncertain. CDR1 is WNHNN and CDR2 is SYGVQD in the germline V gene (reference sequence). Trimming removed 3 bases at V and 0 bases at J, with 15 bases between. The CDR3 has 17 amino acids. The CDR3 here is CASSEPSVSLAKNIQYF. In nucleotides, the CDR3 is TGCGCCAGCAGTGAACCCTCAGTATCTTTAGCCAAAAACATTCAGTACTTC.